This T cell receptor (beta chain) is from a study of blood T cell repertoires in COVID-19 (TCRdb year 2020). Context from the whole study: The collaborator samples originated in the United States, Italy and Spain and spanned the acute and convalescent phases of COVID-19. The material from the prospective study consisted of cDNA or gDNA derived from T cells, B-cell-depleted T cells, or PBMCs. The dataset comprised deeply sampled blood TCRbeta repertoires from subjects exposed to, actively infected with, or recovered from COVID-19. A freely available public database, intended as a resource for researchers studying the immune response to SARS-CoV-2, is where the repertoires were released. The samples were drawn from the first 160 participants of the ongoing ImmuneRACE study and from roughly 1,300 subjects provided by 6 global collaborators. Nearly every sample came with metadata listing a de-identified subject ID, COVID-19 status, age in years and sex. HLA class I and class II types, where available, came from metadata supplied by the sample provider rather than from assay-based typing.

Collaborating institutions collected whole blood in K2EDTA tubes following their own protocols. Collaborator samples were shipped for TCRbeta analysis as frozen whole blood, isolated PBMCs, or DNA extracted from either sample type. Here is what the overall study found, with its caveats: The quantity of clinical and demographic metadata differed by source and by participant and was supplied without curation.

As regards this clone: Its antigen specificity is not known. No base quality values were provided; no much bigger clone lies one nucleotide off.

Looking up the germline V gene yields CDR1 SNHLY and CDR2 FYNNEI. The CDR3 contains 13 residues, cysteine and phenylalanine counted. The sequence is cut down to CDR3 DNA, 39 bases in frame from base 1. Between the V and J ends, shortened by 7 bases and 4 bases respectively, the junction contains 13 bases. The immunoSEQ Assay, a bias-controlled multiplex PCR, was used to amplify TCRbeta CDR3 regions from genomic DNA. Per the authors' processing: Nucleated cell counts per sample were estimated from amplification of reference gene primers within the assay. To quantify the absolute abundance of each unique TCRbeta CDR3 rearrangement, sequence reads were collapsed and filtered. For each sample, productive Simpson clonality was calculated by taking the square root of Simpson's diversity index across productive rearrangements. Not all clones reach the TCRdb copy of this immuneACCESS table, which keeps in-frame sequences only. Checked studies attribute under half of the gap to unresolved V genes and leave the rest unexplained. V and J calls and clone size follow that table, whereas D and trimming were derived from the DNA. The sample includes under 350,000 clones, with roughly 88% observed a single time. The ten largest clones take up approximately 11% of the sample.

This sequence originates from a woman aged 65 to 85 with acute or convalescent COVID-19. Sequencing was performed on peripheral blood. This receptor chain uses TRBV2 and TRBJ1-2, with TRBD1 as a weak D call on 5 bases. CDR3 loop: CASKPPQGYGYTF. The DNA sequence is TGTGCCAGCAAGCCCCCTCAGGGCTATGGCTACACCTTC.